The 13 T cell receptor beta chains listed next were all sequenced from one sample in a study of CD8 T cells in Susac syndrome. Reverse transcription of roughly 0.5 to 1 ug RNA was carried out with random hexamers. TCRdb reanalysed the immunoSEQ multiplex PCR reads using MiXCR and keeps one entry per CDR3 protein. The table has under 150,000 distinct CDR3 sequences, 75% to 90% seen once; the top ten hold around 0.51%. Source material: CD8+ T cells from PBMCs. The receptors originated from a human donor with multiple sclerosis.

The chain couples TRBV29-1 to TRBJ1-2; 7 positions agree with TRBD1. V lost 6 bases, J lost 0 bases, and 10 bases stayed unmatched. CDR3 length: 15 amino acids. Germline V gene sequence: CDR1 SQVTM, CDR2 ANQGSEA. CDR3 sequence (DNA): TGCAGCGTGGGAGCAGGGGGTGGATCTAACTATGGCTACACCTTC. It specifies CSVGAGGGSNYGYTF. Using reference TRBV29-1 and TRBJ1-2 for the parts outside the CDR3, the full variable domain is SAVISQKPSRDICQRGTSLTIQCQVDSQVTMMFWYRQQPGQSLTLIATANQGSEATYESGFVIDKFPISRPNLTFSTLTVSNMSPEDSSIYLCSVGAGGGSNYGYTFGSGTRLTVV.

This rearrangement joins TRBV7-9 to TRBJ2-2; D is unclear. The V end was cut by 3 bases, the J end by 7 bases, with 6 bases between. Germline V gene sequence: CDR1 SEHNR, CDR2 FQNEAQ (reference sequence). This CDR3 contains 12 residues. CDR3 sequence (DNA): TGTGCCAGCAGCTTGTCTTTCGGGGAGCTGTTTTTT. This encodes CASSLSFGELFF.

In this sample, this clonotype turned up once. The rearrangement links TRBV5-5 to TRBJ2-2, with 13 bases aligning to TRBD2. The CDR3 length is 17 residues. In germline, CDR1 is SGHKS, CDR2 YYEKEE (reference sequence). V shed 4 bases and J 3 bases; nucleotides not matched to a gene: 6. For the CDR3, the DNA is TGTGCCAGCAGCCCTCGGACTAGCGGGAGCCACACCGGGGAGCTGTTTTTT. Its translation: CASSPRTSGSHTGELFF.

The rearrangement uses TRBV6-1 and TRBJ1-5; 7 nucleotides match TRBD1. The CDR3 spans 15 residues. Germline values: CDR1 MNHNS, CDR2 SASEGT. V lost 6 bases to trimming and J lost 6 bases; unmatched junction nucleotides: 11. The CDR3 loop reads CASSSDRVWAQPQHF. The DNA for the CDR3 is TGTGCCAGCAGCTCTGACAGGGTATGGGCTCAGCCCCAGCATTTT.

This clonotype is a singleton in its sample. The gene calls are TRBV20-1 and TRBJ1-1; no clear D gene. Trimming removed 1 base from V and 0 bases from J, with 9 bases in between. Germline V CDR1 and CDR2: DFQATT, SNEGSKA (reference sequence). CDR3 length: 14 amino acids. For the CDR3, the DNA is TGCAGTGCTAGAGCCTCCTTCCTGAACACTGAAGCTTTCTTT. This gives the protein CSARASFLNTEAFF.

The chain carries TRBV27 and TRBJ2-7, with TRBD1 matching 8 bases. The V gene end was trimmed by 1 base and the J gene end by 2 bases; junction bases not matched to a gene: 7. Germline loops: CDR1 MNHEY, CDR2 SMNVEV (reference sequence). There are 16 residues in the CDR3. The CDR3 DNA is TGTGCCAGCAGTTTATTGGGTGGACAGGGACCCTACGAGCAGTACTTC. Residues: CASSLLGGQGPYEQYF.

This CDR3 reads CASGLAGGGVGELFF. CDR3 bases: TGTGCCAGCGGTCTAGCGGGAGGAGGTGTCGGGGAGCTGTTTTTT. The chain couples TRBV27 to TRBJ2-2, with 11 bases lining up with TRBD2. Germline CDR1 is MNHEY and CDR2 is SMNVEV (reference sequence). CDR3 length: 15 amino acids. With 8 bases clipped from V and 7 bases from J, the junction kept 9 bases outside the gene matches.

V and J are TRBV30 and TRBJ2-1; 7 nucleotides agree with TRBD2. The V segment lost 2 bases and the J segment 4 bases; nucleotides outside the gene matches: 14. Germline assignment: CDR1 GTSNPN and CDR2 SVGIG (reference sequence). This CDR3 spans 17 amino acids. The CDR3 spells CAWSPRLAPGLYNEQFF. The CDR3 bases are TGTGCCTGGAGTCCACGACTAGCCCCCGGCCTATACAATGAGCAGTTCTTC.

This chain connects TRBV5-6 to TRBJ2-2; 8 bases are a match to TRBD2. Germline-derived CDR1 and CDR2 are SGHDT and YYEEEE. CDR3 length: 17 residues. V gave up 4 bases and J gave up 3 bases; unmatched junction bases: 11. CDR3 loop: CASSLDSGDPYTGELFF. CDR3 DNA sequence: TGTGCCAGCAGCCTGGATAGCGGGGATCCTTACACCGGGGAGCTGTTTTTT.

The chain recombines TRBV18 with TRBJ2-3; 8 bases match TRBD2. The germline V gene encodes CDR1 KGHSH and CDR2 LQKENI. Losses at the gene ends were 2 bases for V and 2 bases for J; bases not matched to a gene: 6. This CDR3 is 16 amino acids long. The CDR3 spells CASSPTAGGITDTQYF. The CDR3 coding sequence is TGTGCCAGCTCACCAACGGCGGGGGGTATCACAGATACGCAGTATTTT.

The chain carries TRBV28 and TRBJ2-7, with D maybe TRBD1 (6 bases). Germline assignment: CDR1 MDHEN and CDR2 SYDVKM. V was clipped by 1 base and J by 5 bases, with 18 bases between them. The CDR3 extends over 16 amino acids. DNA of the CDR3: TGTGCCAGCAGTTTATTTAATTTACAGGGCGGACACGAGCAGTACTTC. Residues: CASSLFNLQGGHEQYF.

The rearrangement uses TRBV7-2 and TRBJ2-3; TRBD2 might be the D (5 bases). Germline lookup yields CDR1 SGHTA and CDR2 FQGNSA. The V end lost 5 bases, the J end lost 2 bases, and 14 bases lay between the germline ends. The CDR3 sequence is 15 residues long. CDR3 region: CASSGRGASTDTQYF. The CDR3 DNA follows: TGTGCCAGCAGCGGCCGGGGAGCGTCCACAGATACGCAGTATTTT.

The chain employs TRBV11-2 and TRBJ2-5; D is possibly TRBD1 (6 bases). CDR1 is SGHAT, CDR2 FQNNGV, per germline. Trimming cost V 9 bases and J 5 bases, with 13 bases left between them. The CDR3 has 12 amino acids. The CDR3 DNA sequence: TGTGCCAGTACCGCTAGGGGGGAGACCCAGTACTTC. Translating gives CASTARGETQYF.